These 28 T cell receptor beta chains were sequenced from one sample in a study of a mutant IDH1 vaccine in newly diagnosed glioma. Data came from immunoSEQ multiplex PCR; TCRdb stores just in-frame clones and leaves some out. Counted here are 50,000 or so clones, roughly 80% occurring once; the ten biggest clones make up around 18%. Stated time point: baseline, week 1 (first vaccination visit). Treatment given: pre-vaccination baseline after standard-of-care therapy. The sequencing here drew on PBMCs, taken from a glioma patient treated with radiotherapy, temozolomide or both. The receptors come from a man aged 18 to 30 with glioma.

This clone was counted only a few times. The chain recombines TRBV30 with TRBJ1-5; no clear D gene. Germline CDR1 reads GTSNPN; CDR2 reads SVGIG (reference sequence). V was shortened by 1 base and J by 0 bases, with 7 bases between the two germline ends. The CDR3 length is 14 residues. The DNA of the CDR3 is TGTGCCTGGAGTGGCCTCAGTAGCAATCAGCCCCAGCATTTT. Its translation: CAWSGLSSNQPQHF.

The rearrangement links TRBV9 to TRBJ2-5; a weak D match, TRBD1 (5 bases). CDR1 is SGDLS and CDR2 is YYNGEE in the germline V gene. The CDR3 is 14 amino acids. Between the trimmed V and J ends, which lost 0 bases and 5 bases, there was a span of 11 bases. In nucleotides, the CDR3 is TGTGCCAGCAGCGTAGTCCCAGGGATGGAGACCCAGTACTTC. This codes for CASSVVPGMETQYF.

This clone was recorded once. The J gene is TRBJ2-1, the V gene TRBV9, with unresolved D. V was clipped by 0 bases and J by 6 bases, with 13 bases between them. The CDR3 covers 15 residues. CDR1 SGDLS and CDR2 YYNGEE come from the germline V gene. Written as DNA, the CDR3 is TGTGCCAGCAGCGTAGAGGCTAGTCTGGGCAATGAGCAGTTCTTC. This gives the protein CASSVEASLGNEQFF.

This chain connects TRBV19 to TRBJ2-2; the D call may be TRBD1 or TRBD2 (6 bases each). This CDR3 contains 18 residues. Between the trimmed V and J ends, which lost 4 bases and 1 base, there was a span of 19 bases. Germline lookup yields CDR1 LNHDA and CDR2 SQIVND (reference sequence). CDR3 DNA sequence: TGTGCCAGTAGTACCCCTGGTTGGGGGGCTTTGAACACCGGGGAGCTGTTTTTT. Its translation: CASSTPGWGALNTGELFF.

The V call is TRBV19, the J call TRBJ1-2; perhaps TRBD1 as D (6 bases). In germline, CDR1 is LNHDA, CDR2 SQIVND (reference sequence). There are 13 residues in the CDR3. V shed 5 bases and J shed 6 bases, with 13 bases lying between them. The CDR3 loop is CASSPDRPHGYTF. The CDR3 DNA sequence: TGTGCCAGTAGTCCCGACAGGCCGCATGGCTACACCTTC.

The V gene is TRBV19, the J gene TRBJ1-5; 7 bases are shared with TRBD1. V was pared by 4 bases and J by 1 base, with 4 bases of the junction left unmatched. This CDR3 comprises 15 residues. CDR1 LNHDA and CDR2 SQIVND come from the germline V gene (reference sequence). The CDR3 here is CASSTWDSSNQPQHF. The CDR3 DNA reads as TGTGCCAGTAGTACCTGGGACAGCAGCAATCAGCCCCAGCATTTT.

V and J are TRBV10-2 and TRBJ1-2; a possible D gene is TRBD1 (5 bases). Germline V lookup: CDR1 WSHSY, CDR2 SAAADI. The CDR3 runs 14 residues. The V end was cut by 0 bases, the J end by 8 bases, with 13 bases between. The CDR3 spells CASSESGQNLGYTF. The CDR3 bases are TGCGCCAGCAGTGAGTCGGGGCAGAATCTCGGCTACACCTTC.

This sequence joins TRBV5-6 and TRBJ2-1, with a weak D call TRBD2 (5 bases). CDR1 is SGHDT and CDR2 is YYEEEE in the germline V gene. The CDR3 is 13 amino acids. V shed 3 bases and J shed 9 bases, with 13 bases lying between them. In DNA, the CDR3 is TGTGCCAGCAGCTCACTAGTTATGGTTGAGCAGTTCTTC. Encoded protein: CASSSLVMVEQFF.

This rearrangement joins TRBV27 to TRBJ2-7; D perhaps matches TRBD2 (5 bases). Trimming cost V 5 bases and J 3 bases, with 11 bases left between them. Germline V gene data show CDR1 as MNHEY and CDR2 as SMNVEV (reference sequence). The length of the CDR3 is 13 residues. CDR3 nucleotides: TGTGCCAGCAGTCCGGGCGACTACTACGAGCAGTACTTC. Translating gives CASSPGDYYEQYF.

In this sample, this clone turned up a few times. CDR3 region: CASSWTGPETQYF. CDR3 nucleotides: TGTGCCAGCAGCTGGACAGGGCCGGAGACCCAGTACTTC. J is TRBJ2-5 and V is TRBV28; 8 bases agree with TRBD1. The CDR3 consists of 13 residues. The V gene's germline CDR1 is MDHEN and CDR2 SYDVKM. With 6 bases clipped from V and 5 bases from J, the junction kept 5 bases outside the gene matches.

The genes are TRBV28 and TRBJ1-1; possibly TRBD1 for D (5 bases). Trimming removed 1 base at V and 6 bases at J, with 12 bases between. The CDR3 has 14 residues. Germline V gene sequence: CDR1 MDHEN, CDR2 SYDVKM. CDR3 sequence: CASSLFQAGAEAFF. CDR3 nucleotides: TGTGCCAGCAGTTTATTCCAGGCGGGGGCTGAAGCTTTCTTT.

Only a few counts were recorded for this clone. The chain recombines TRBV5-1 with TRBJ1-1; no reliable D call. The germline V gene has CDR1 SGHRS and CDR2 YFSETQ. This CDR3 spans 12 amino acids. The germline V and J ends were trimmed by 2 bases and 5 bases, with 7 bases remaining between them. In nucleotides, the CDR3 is TGCGCCAGCAGCTTTTCTGGGACTGAAGCTTTCTTT. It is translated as CASSFSGTEAFF. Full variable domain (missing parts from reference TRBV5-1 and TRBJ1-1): KAGVTQTPRYLIKTRGQQVTLSCSPISGHRSVSWYQQTPGQGLQFLFEYFSETQRNKGNFPGRFSGRQFSNSRSEMNVSTLELGDSALYLCASSFSGTEAFFGQGTRLTVV.

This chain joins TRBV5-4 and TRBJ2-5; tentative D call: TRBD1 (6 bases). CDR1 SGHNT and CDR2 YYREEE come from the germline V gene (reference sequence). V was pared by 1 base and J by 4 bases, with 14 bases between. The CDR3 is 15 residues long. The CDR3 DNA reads TGTGCCAGCAGCTTGCTTAGGGCCAGGGGAGAGACCCAGTACTTC. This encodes CASSLLRARGETQYF.

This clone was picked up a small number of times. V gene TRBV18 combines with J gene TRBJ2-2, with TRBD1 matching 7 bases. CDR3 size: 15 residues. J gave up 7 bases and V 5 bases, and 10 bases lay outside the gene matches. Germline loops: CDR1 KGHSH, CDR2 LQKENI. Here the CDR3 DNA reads TGTGCCAGCTCATTACAGGGGATCCCCAGCGGGGAGCTGTTTTTT. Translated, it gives CASSLQGIPSGELFF.

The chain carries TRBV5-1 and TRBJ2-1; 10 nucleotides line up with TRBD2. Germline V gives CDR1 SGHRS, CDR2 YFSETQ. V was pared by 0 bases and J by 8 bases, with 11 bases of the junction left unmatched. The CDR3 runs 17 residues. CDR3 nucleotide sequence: TGCGCCAGCAGCTTGGGGGTTTCAGCGGGGGGGCCTGATGAGCAGTTCTTC. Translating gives CASSLGVSAGGPDEQFF. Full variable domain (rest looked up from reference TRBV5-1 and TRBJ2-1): KAGVTQTPRYLIKTRGQQVTLSCSPISGHRSVSWYQQTPGQGLQFLFEYFSETQRNKGNFPGRFSGRQFSNSRSEMNVSTLELGDSALYLCASSLGVSAGGPDEQFFGPGTRLTVL.

The CDR3 loop reads CASSQEDRGRELFF. CDR3 sequence (DNA): TGCGCCAGCAGCCAAGAGGACAGGGGGCGGGAGCTGTTTTTT. The V gene is TRBV4-1, the J gene TRBJ2-2, with 11 positions matching TRBD1. J lost 9 bases, V lost 0 bases, and 0 bases had no gene match. The germline gives CDR1 MGHRA, CDR2 YSYEKL. The CDR3 loop spans 14 amino acids.

The CDR3 DNA reads TGCGCCAGCAGCCGGTCATGGGCGGCCGGGGAGCTGTTTTTT. The encoded protein is CASSRSWAAGELFF. The chain is built from TRBV4-3 and TRBJ2-2, with unresolved D. Germline V CDR1 and CDR2: LGHNA, YSLEER. The CDR3 extends over 14 amino acids. V was pared by 4 bases and J by 6 bases, with 12 bases between.

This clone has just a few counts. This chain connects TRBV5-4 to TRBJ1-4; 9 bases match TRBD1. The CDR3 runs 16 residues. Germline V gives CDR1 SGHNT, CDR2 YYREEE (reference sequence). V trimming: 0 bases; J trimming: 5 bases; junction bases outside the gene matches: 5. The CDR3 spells CASSLATGTGNEKLFF. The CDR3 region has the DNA TGTGCCAGCAGCTTGGCCACGGGGACAGGGAATGAAAAACTGTTTTTT.

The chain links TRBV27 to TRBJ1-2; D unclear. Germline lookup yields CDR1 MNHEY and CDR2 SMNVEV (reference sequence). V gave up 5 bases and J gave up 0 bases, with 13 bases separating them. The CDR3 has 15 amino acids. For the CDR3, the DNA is TGTGCCAGCAGTCCGCTGACGGAAACTAACTATGGCTACACCTTC. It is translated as CASSPLTETNYGYTF.

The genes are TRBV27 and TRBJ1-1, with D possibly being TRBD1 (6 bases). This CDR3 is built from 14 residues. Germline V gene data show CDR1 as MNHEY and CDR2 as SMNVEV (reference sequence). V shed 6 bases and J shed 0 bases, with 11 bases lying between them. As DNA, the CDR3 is TGTGCCAGCAGAGGGGGGCAGTTGAACACTGAAGCTTTCTTT. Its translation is CASRGGQLNTEAFF.

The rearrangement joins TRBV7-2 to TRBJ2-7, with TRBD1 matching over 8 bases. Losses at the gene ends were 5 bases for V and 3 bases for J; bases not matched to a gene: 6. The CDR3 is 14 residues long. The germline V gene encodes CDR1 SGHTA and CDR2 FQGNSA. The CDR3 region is CASSPGTGSYEQYF. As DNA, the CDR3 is TGTGCCAGCAGCCCTGGGACAGGTAGCTACGAGCAGTACTTC.

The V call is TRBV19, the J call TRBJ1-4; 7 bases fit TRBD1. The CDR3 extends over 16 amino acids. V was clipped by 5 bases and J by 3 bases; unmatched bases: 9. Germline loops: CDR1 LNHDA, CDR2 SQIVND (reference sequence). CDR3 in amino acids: CASSPKGAKSNEKLFF. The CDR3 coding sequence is TGTGCCAGTAGTCCCAAGGGGGCGAAGTCTAATGAAAAACTGTTTTTT.

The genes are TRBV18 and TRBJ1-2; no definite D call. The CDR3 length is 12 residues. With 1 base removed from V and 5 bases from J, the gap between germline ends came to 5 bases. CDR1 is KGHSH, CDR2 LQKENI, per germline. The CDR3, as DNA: TGTGCCAGCTCACCACAGGGATATGGCTACACCTTC. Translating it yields CASSPQGYGYTF.

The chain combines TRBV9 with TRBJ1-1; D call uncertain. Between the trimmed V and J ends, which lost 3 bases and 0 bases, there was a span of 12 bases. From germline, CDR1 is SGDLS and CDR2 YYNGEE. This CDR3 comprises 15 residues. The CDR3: CASSAQTRLNTEAFF. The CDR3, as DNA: TGTGCCAGCAGCGCCCAAACCCGTCTGAACACTGAAGCTTTCTTT.

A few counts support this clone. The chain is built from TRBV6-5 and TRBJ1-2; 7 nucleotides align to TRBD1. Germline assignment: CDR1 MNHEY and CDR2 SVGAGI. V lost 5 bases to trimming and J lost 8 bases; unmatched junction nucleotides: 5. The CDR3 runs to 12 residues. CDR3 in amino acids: CASSKGAGGYTF. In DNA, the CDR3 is TGTGCCAGCAGTAAGGGGGCGGGGGGCTACACCTTC.

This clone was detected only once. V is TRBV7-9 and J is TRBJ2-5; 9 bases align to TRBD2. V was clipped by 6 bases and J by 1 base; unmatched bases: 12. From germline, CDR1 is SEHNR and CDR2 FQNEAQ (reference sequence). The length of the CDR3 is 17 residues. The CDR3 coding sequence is TGTGCCAGCAGTCCAATTCGAGGCGGGAGGGGCCAAGAGACCCAGTACTTC. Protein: CASSPIRGGRGQETQYF.

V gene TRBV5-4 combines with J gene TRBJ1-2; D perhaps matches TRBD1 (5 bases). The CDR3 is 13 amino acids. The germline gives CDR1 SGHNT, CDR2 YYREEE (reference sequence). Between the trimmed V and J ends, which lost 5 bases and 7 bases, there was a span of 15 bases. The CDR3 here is CASRGGVQLGYTF. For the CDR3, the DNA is TGTGCCAGCAGGGGAGGGGTACAACTTGGCTACACCTTC.

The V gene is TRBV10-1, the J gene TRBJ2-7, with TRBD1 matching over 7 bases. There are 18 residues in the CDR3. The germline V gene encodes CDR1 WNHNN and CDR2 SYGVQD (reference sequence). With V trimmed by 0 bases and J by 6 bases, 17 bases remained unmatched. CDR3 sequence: CASSESRGQVRMGCEQYF. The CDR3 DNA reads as TGCGCCAGCAGTGAGTCCCGCGGACAGGTTCGGATGGGGTGCGAGCAGTACTTC.